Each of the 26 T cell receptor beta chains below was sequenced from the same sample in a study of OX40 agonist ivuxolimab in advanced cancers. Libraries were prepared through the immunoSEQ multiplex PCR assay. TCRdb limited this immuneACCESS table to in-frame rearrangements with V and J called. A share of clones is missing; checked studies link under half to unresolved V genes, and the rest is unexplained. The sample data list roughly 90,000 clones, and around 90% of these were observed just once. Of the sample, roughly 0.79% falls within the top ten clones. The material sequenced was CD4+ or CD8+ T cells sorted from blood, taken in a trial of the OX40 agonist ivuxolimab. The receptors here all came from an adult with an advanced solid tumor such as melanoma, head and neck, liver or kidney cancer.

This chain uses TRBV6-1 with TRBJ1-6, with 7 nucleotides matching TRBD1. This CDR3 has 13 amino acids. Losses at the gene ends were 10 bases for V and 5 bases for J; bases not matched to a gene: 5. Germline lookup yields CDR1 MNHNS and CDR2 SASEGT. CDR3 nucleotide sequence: TGTGCCAACGGACAGGAAAATAATTCACCCCTCCACTTT. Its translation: CANGQENNSPLHF.

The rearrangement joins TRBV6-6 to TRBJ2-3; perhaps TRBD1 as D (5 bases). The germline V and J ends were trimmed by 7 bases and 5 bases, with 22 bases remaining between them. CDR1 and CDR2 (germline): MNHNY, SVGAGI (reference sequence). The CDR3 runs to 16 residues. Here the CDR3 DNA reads TGTGCCAGCATCAATACCAGGGCATCCCTTGGAGATACGCAGTATTTT. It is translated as CASINTRASLGDTQYF.

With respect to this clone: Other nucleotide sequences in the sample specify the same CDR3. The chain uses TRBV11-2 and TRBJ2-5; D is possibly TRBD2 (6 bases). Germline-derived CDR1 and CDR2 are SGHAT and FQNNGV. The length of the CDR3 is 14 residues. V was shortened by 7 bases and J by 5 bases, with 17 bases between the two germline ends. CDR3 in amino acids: CASTNTGSWETQYF. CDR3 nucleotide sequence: TGTGCCAGCACTAACACCGGGAGCTGGGAGACCCAGTACTTC.

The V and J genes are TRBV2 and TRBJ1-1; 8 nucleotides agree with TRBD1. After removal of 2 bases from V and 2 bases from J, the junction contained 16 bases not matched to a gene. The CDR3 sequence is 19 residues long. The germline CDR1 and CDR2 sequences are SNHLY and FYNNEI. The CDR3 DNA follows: TGTGCCAGCAGTGAATCTACAGGGACAGGCTTGGGGGCTAACACTGAAGCTTTCTTT. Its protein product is CASSESTGTGLGANTEAFF.

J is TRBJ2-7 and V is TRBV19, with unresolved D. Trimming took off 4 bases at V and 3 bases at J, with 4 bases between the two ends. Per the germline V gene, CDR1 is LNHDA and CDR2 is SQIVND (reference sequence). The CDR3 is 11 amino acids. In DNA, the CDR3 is TGTGCCAGTAGTAATCTCTACGAGCAGTACTTC. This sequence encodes CASSNLYEQYF.

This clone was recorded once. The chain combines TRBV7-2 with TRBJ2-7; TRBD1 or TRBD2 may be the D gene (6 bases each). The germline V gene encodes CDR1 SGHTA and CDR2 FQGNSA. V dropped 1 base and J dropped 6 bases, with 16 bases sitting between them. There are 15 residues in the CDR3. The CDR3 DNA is TGTGCCAGCAGCTTAGGGGCCCGGGGGCTTGGCGAGCAGTACTTC. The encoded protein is CASSLGARGLGEQYF.

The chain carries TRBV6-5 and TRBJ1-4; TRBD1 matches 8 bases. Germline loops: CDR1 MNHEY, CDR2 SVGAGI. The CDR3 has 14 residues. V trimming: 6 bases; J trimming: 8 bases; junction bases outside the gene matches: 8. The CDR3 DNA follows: TGTGCCAGCAGGCAGGGGGCCGGTGGAGAAAAACTGTTTTTT. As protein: CASRQGAGGEKLFF.

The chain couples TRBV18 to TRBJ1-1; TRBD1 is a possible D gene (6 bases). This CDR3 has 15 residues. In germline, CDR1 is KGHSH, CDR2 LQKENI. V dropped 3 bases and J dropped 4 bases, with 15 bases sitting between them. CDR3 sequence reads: CASSPTQGRATEAFF. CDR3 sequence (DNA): TGTGCCAGCTCACCCACACAGGGTCGGGCCACTGAAGCTTTCTTT.

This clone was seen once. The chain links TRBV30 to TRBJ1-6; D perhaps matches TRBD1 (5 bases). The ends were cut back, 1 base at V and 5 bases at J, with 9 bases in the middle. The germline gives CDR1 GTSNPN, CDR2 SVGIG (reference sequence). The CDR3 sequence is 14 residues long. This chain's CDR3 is CAWSAGGNNSPLHF. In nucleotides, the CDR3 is TGTGCCTGGAGTGCGGGGGGAAATAATTCACCCCTCCACTTT.

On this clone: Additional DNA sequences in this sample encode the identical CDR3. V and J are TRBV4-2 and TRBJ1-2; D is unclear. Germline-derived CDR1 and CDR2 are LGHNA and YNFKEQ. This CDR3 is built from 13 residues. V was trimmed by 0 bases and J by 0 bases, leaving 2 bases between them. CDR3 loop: CASSQDTNYGYTF. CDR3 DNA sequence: TGTGCCAGCAGCCAAGACACTAACTATGGCTACACCTTC.

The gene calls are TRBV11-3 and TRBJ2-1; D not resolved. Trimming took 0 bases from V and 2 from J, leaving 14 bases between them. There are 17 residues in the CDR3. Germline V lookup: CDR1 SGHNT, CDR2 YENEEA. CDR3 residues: CASSLDLGFGTYNEQFF. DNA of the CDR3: TGTGCCAGCAGCTTAGATTTAGGATTTGGAACCTACAATGAGCAGTTCTTC.

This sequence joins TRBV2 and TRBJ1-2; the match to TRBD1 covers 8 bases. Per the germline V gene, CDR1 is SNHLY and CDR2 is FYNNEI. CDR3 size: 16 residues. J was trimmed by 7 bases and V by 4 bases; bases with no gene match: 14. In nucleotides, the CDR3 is TGTGCCAGCAGTGGCTATTTCGGACAGGGTAGTACTGGCTACACCTTC. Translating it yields CASSGYFGQGSTGYTF.

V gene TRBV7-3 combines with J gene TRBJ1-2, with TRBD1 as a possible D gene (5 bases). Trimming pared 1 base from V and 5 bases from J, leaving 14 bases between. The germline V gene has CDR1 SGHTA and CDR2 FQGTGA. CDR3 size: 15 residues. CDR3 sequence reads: CASSLNRDAPYGYTF. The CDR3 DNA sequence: TGTGCCAGCAGCTTAAACCGGGACGCTCCATATGGCTACACCTTC. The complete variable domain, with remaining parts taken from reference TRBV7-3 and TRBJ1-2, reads GAGVSQTPSNKVTEKGKYVELRCDPISGHTALYWYRQSLGQGPEFLIYFQGTGAADDSGLPNDRFFAVRPEGSVSTLKIQRTERGDSAVYLCASSLNRDAPYGYTFGSGTRLTVV.

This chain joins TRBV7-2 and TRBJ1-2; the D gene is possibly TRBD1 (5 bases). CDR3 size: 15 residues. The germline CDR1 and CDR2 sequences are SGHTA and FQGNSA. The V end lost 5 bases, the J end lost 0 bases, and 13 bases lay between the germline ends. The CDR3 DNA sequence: TGTGCCAGCAGCCCTCGGGGGTCTACTAACTATGGCTACACCTTC. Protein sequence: CASSPRGSTNYGYTF.

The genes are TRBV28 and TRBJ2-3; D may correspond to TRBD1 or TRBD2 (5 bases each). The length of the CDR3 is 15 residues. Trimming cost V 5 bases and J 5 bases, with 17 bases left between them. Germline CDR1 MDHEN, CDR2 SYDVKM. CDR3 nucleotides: TGTGCCAGCAGTCTTCAAGGGGACGGGAAAGATACGCAGTATTTT. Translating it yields CASSLQGDGKDTQYF.

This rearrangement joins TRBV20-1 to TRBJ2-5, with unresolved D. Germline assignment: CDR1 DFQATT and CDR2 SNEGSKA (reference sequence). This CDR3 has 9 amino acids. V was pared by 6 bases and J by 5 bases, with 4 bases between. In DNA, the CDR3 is TGCAGTGCCCCTGAGACCCAGTACTTC. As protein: CSAPETQYF.

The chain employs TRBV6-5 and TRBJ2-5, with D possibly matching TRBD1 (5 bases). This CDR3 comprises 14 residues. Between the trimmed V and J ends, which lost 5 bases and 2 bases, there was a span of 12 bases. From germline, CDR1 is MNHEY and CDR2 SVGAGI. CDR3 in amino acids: CASSLQDNQETQYF. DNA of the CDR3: TGTGCCAGCAGTCTCCAGGACAATCAAGAGACCCAGTACTTC.

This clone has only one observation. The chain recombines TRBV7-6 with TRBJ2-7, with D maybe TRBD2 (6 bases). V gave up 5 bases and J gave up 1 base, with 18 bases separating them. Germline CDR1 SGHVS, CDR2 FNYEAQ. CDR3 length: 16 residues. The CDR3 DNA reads TGTGCCAGCAGCCCCGAAGTAGGGACTCTTTCCTACGAGCAGTACTTC. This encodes CASSPEVGTLSYEQYF.

Here the CDR3 DNA reads TGTGCCTGGAGTGAGGTAGGAGTAGCGGGGGGAGTCAATGAGCAGTTCTTC. Its protein product is CAWSEVGVAGGVNEQFF. This rearrangement joins TRBV30 to TRBJ2-1; 10 nucleotides match TRBD2. Trimming at V came to 1 base and at J to 6 bases, leaving 12 bases not matched to a gene. CDR1 is GTSNPN and CDR2 is SVGIG in the germline V gene (reference sequence). There are 17 residues in the CDR3.

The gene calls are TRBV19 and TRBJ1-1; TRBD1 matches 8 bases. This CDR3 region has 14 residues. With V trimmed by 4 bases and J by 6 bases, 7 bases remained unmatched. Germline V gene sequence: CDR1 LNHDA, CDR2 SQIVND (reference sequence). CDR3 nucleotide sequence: TGTGCCAGTAGTAACGGGAACAGGGGGTCTGAAGCTTTCTTT. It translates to CASSNGNRGSEAFF.

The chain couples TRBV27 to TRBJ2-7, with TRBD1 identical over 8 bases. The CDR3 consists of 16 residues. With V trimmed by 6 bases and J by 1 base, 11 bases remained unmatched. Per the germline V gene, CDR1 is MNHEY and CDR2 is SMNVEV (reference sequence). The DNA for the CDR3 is TGTGCCAGCAGACGATACTCGGGACAGGAATCCTACGAGCAGTACTTC. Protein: CASRRYSGQESYEQYF.

The CDR3 reads CASSAARGGTDTQYF. CDR3 bases: TGTGCCAGCAGCGCCGCGCGGGGGGGCACAGATACGCAGTATTTT. V gene TRBV27 combines with J gene TRBJ2-3; 8 nucleotides agree with TRBD2. The CDR3 contains 15 residues. Germline V gene lookup returns CDR1 MNHEY and CDR2 SMNVEV (reference sequence). Germline trimming cut 6 bases from V and 1 base from J; bases unmatched to any gene: 6.

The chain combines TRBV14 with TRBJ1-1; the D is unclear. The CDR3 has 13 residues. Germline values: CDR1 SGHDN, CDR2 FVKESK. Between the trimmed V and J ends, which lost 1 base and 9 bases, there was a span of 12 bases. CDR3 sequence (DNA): TGTGCCAGCAGCCAAGGAACTGGTCGGCAAGCTTTCTTT. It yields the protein CASSQGTGRQAFF. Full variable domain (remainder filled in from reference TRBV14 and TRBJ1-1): EAGVTQFPSHSVIEKGQTVTLRCDPISGHDNLYWYRRVMGKEIKFLLHFVKESKQDESGMPNNRFLAERTGGTYSTLKVQPAELEDSGVYFCASSQGTGRQAFFGQGTRLTVV.

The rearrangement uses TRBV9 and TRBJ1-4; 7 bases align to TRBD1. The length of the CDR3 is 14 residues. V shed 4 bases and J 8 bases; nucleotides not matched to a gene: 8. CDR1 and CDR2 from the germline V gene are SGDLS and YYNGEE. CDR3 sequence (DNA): TGTGCCAGCAGCTCAGGGGGGCTAAGCGAAAAACTGTTTTTT. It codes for CASSSGGLSEKLFF. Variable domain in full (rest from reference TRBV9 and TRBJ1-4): DSGVTQTPKHLITATGQRVTLRCSPRSGDLSVYWYQQSLDQGLQFLIQYYNGEERAKGNILERFSAQQFPDLHSELNLSSLELGDSALYFCASSSGGLSEKLFFGSGTQLSVL.

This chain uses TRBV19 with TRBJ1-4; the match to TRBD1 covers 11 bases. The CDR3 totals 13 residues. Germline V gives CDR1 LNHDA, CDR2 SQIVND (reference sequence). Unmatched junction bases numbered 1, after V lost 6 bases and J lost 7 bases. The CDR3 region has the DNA TGTGCCAGTAGCGGGACAGGGGGTGAAAAACTGTTTTTT. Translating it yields CASSGTGGEKLFF.

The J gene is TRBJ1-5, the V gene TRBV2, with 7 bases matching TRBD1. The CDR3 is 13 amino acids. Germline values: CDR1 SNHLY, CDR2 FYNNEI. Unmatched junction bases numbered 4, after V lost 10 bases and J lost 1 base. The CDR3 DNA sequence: TGTGCCACCAGGGGGGGGAGCAATCAGCCCCAGCATTTT. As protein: CATRGGSNQPQHF.